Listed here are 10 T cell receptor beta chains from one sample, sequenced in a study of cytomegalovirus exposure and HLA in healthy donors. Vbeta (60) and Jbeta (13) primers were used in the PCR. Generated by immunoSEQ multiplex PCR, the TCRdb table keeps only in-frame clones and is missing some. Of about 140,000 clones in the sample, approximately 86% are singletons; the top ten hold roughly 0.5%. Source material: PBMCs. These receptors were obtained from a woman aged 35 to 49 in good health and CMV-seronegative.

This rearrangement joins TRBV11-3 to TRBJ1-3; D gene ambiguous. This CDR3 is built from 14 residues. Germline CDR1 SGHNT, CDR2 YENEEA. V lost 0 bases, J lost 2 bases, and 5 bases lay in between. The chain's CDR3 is CASSLDGAGNTIYF. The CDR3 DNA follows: TGTGCCAGCAGCTTAGACGGAGCTGGAAACACCATATATTTT.

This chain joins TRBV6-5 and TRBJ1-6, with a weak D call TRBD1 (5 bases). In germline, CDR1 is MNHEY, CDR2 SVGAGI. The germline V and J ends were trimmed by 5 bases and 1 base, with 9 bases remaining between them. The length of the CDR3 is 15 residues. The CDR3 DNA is TGTGCCAGCAGTGTCCGGGGGTCCTATAATTCACCCCTCCACTTT. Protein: CASSVRGSYNSPLHF.

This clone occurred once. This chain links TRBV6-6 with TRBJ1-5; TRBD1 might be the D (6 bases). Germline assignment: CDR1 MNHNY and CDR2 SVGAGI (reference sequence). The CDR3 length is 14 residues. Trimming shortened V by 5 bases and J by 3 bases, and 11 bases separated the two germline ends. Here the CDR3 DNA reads TGTGCCAGCAGTCAGACAGGACTCAATCAGCCCCAGCATTTT. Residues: CASSQTGLNQPQHF.

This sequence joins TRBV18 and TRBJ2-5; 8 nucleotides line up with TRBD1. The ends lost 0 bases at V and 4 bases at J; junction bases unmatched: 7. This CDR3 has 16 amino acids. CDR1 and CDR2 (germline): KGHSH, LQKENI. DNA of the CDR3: TGTGCCAGCTCACCACCTGCAGGGGGCCCTAGAGAGACCCAGTACTTC. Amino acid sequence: CASSPPAGGPRETQYF. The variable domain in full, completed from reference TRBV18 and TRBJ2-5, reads NAGVMQNPRHLVRRRGQEARLRCSPMKGHSHVYWYRQLPEEGLKFMVYLQKENIIDESGMPKERFSAEFPKEGPSILRIQQVVRGDSAAYFCASSPPAGGPRETQYFGPGTRLLVL.

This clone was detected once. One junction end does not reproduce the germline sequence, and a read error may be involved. In nucleotides, the CDR3 is TGTTCCAGCAGCTTAGACCTAGCGGGCCAGGTCAATGAGCAGTTCTTC. Protein: CSSSLDLAGQVNEQFF. The genes are TRBV7-9 and TRBJ2-1, with 8 positions matching TRBD2. This CDR3 is 16 amino acids long. Germline V gene data show CDR1 as SEHNR and CDR2 as FQNEAQ (reference sequence).

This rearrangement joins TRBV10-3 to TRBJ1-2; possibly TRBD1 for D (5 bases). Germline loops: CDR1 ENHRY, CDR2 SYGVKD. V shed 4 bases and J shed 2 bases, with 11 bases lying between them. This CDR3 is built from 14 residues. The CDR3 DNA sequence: TGTGCCATCAGTGTGGCAGGGTCAAACTATGGCTACACCTTC. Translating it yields CAISVAGSNYGYTF.

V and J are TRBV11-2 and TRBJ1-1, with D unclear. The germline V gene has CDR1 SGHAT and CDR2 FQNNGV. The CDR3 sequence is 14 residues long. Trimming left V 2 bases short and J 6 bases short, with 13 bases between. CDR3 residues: CASSLIPGFAEAFF. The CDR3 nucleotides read TGTGCCAGCAGCTTAATCCCCGGGTTTGCTGAAGCTTTCTTT.

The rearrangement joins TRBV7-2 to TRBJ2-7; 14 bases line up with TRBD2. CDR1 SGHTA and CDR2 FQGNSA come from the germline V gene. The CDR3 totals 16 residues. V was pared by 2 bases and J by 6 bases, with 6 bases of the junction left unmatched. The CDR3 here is CASSLNVGLAGGEQYF. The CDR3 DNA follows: TGTGCCAGCAGCTTAAACGTAGGACTAGCGGGAGGCGAGCAGTACTTC. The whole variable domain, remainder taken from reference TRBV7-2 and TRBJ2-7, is GAGVSQSPSNKVTEKGKDVELRCDPISGHTALYWYRQSLGQGLEFLIYFQGNSAPDKSGLPSDRFSAERTGGSVSTLTIQRTQQEDSAVYLCASSLNVGLAGGEQYFGPGTRLTVT.

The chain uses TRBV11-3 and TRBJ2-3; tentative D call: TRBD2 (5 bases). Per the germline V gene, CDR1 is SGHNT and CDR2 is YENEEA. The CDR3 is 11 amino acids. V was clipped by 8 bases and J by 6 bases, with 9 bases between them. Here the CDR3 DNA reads TGTGCCAGCCGGGGTTGGGATACGCAGTATTTT. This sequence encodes CASRGWDTQYF.

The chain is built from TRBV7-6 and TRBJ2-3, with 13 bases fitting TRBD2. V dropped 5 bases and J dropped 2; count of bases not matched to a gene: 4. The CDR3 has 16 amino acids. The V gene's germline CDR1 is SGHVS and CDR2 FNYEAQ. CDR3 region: CASSTSGREATDTQYF. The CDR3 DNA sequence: TGTGCCAGCAGCACTAGCGGGAGGGAGGCCACAGATACGCAGTATTTT.